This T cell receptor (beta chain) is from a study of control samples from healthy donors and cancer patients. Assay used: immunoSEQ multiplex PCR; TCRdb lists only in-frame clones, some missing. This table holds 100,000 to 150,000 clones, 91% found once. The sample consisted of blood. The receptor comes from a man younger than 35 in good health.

The CDR3 DNA sequence: TGTGCCAGCAGCGCCTCCATGGGGTCGACCGGGGAGCTGTTTTTT. Amino acids: CASSASMGSTGELFF. The chain combines TRBV9 with TRBJ2-2; D is uncertain. V lost 3 bases to trimming and J lost 5 bases, with 14 bases between them. CDR1 is SGDLS and CDR2 is YYNGEE in the germline V gene. This CDR3 contains 15 residues.